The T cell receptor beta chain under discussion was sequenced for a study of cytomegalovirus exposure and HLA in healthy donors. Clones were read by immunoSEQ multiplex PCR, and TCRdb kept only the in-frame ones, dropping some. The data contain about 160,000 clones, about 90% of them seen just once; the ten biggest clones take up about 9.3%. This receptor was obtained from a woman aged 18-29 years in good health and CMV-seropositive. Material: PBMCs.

The CDR3 is CASSRGQGIHEAFF. The CDR3 DNA sequence: TGTGCCAGCAGCCGGGGACAGGGAATCCACGAAGCTTTCTTT. The chain recombines TRBV6-5 with TRBJ1-1; 9 bases map to TRBD1. J gave up 8 bases and V 6 bases, and 10 bases lay outside the gene matches. Germline V gene sequence: CDR1 MNHEY, CDR2 SVGAGI. The CDR3 runs 14 residues.